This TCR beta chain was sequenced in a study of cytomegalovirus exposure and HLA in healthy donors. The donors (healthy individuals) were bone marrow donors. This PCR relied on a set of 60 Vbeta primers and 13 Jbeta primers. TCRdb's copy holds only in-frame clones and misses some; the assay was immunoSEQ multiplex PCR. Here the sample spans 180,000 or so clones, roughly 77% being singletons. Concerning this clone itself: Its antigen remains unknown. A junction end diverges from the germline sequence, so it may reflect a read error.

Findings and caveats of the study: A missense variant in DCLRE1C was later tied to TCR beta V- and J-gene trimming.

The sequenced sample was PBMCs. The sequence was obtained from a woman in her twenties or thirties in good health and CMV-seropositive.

The chain's CDR3 is CASSGAGDLAGSTIYF. The DNA for the CDR3 is TGTGCCAGCAGTGGCGCAGGGGATTTAGCTGGAAGCACCATATATTTT. The chain carries TRBV6-4 and TRBJ1-3; maybe TRBD1 (6 bases). The CDR3 is made up of 16 amino acids. Germline V gives CDR1 MRHNA, CDR2 SNTAGT.